This T cell receptor beta chain was recovered during a study of shared clonotypes between healthy human individuals. Notes on the study in general: What naive subsets generally showed was a larger estimated richness than memory subsets showed. Sorted-subset sequencing, rarefaction showed, was incomplete despite large depth.

V lost 4 bases, J lost 2 bases, and 15 bases lay in between. The germline V gene encodes CDR1 GTSNPN and CDR2 SVGIG (reference sequence). This CDR3 region has 15 residues. None of the donors, who were healthy HIV-negative adults, had recently had acute infections or vaccinations. Naive CD45RA+ and memory CD45RA-negative subsets were split from CD4+ cells. Clones were read by immunoSEQ multiplex PCR, and TCRdb kept only the in-frame ones, dropping some. The repertoire holds a few million clones, over 85% seen once, with 0.11% to 0.15% in the top ten. Regarding this clone: Its antigen is still unknown.

The sample comprised naive CD4+ T cells sorted from blood. Sample subset: CD45RA+ positively selected. This TCR derives from a man between 18 and 29 years old in good health. This sequence joins TRBV30 and TRBJ2-1; D perhaps matches TRBD1 (6 bases). CDR3 in amino acids: CAWIPGTYAYNEQFF. DNA of the CDR3: TGTGCCTGGATCCCAGGGACATATGCCTACAATGAGCAGTTCTTC.